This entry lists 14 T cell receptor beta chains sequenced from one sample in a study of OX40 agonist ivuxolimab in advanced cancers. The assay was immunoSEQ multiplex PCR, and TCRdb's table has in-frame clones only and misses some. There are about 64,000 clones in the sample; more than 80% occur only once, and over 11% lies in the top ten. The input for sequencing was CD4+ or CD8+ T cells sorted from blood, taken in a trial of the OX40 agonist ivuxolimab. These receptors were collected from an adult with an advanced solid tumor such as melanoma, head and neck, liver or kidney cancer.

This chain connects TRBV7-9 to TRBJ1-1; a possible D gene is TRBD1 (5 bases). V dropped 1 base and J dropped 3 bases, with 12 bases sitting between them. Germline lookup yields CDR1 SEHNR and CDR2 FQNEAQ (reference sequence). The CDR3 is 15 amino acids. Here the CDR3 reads CASSLDSRDHTEAFF. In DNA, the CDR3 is TGTGCCAGCAGCTTAGATTCCCGGGACCACACTGAAGCTTTCTTT.

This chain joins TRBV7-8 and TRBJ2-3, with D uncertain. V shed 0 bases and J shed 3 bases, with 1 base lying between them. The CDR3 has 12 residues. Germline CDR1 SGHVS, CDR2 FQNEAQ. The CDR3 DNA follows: TGTGCCAGCAGCTTAGCGACAGATACGCAGTATTTT. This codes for CASSLATDTQYF.

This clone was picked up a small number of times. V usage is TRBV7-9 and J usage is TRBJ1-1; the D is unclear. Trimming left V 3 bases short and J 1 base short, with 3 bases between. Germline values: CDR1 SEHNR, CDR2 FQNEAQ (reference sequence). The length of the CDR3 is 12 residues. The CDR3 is CASSFGNTEAFF. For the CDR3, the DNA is TGTGCCAGCAGCTTCGGGAACACTGAAGCTTTCTTT. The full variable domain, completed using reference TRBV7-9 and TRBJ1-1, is DTGVSQNPRHKITKRGQNVTFRCDPISEHNRLYWYRQTLGQGPEFLTYFQNEAQLEKSRLLSDRFSAERPKGSFSTLEIQRTEQGDSAMYLCASSFGNTEAFFGQGTRLTVV.

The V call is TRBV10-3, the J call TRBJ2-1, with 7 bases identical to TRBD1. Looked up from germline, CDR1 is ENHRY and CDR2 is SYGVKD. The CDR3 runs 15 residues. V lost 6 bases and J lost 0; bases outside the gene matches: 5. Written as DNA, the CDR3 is TGTGCCATCAGAGGGGACAGCAACTCCTACAATGAGCAGTTCTTC. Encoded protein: CAIRGDSNSYNEQFF.

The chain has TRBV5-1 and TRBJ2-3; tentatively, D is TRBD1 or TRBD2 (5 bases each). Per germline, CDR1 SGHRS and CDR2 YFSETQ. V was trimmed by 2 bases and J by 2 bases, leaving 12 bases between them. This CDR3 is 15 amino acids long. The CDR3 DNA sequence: TGCGCCAGCAGCTTCAAGGGGAGACACACAGATACGCAGTATTTT. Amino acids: CASSFKGRHTDTQYF.

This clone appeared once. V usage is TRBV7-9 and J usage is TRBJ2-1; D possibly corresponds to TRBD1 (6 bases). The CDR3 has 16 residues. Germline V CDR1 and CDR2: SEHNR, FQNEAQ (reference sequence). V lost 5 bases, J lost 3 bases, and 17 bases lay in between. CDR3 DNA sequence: TGTGCCAGCAGCCGACCAGGGGTGGGGAGCTACAATGAGCAGTTCTTC. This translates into CASSRPGVGSYNEQFF.

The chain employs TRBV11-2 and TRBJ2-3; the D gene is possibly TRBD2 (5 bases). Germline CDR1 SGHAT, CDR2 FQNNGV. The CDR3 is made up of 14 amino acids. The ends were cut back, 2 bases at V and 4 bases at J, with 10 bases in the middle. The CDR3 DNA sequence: TGTGCCAGCAGCTTAATTGGGAGCGCAGATACGCAGTATTTT. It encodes CASSLIGSADTQYF.

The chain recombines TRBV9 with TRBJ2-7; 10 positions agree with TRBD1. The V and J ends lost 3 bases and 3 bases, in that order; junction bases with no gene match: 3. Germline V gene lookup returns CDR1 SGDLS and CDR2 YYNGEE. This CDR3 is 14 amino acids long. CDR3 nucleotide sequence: TGTGCCAGCAGCGCGGGGACAGGGGACTACGAGCAGTACTTC. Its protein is CASSAGTGDYEQYF.

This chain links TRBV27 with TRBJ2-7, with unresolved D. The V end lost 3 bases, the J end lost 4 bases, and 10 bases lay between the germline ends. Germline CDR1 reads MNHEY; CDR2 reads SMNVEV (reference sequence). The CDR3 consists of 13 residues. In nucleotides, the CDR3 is TGTGCCAGCAGTTTGGGTAGGAATTACGAGCAGTACTTC. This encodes CASSLGRNYEQYF.

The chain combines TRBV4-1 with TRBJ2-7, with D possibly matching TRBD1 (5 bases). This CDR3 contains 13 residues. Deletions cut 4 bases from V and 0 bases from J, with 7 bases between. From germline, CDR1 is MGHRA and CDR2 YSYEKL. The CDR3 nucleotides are TGCGCCAGCAGCCTAGACAGCTCCTACGAGCAGTACTTC. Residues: CASSLDSSYEQYF.

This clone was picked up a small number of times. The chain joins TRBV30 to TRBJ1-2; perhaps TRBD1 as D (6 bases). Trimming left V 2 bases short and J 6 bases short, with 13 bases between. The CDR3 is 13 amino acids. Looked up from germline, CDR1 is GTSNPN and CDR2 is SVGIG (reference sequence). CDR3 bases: TGTGCCTGGAGTATCGCGGGGGCCGATGGCTACACCTTC. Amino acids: CAWSIAGADGYTF.

The chain's CDR3 is CASSLRGTGDGYTF. Here the CDR3 DNA reads TGTGCCAGCAGTTTAAGAGGGACAGGGGATGGCTACACCTTC. The gene calls are TRBV27 and TRBJ1-2; 10 nucleotides line up with TRBD1. J was trimmed by 6 bases and V by 2 bases; bases with no gene match: 3. CDR3 length: 14 residues. Per germline, CDR1 MNHEY and CDR2 SMNVEV (reference sequence).

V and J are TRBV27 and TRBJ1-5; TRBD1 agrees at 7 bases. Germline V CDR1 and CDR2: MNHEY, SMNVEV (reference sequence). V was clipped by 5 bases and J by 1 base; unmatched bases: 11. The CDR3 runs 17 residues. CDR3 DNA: TGTGCCAGCAGTCTAAACCAAGACAGGGCCAGCAATCAGCCCCAGCATTTT. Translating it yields CASSLNQDRASNQPQHF.

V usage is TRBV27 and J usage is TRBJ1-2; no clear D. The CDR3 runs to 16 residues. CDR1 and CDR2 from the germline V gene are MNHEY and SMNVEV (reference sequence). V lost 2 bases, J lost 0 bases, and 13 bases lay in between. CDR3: CASSLVSSASNYGYTF. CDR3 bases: TGTGCCAGCAGTTTAGTGTCCTCAGCATCTAACTATGGCTACACCTTC.